The sequence of this T cell receptor (beta chain) was determined in a study of T cell changes during pregnancy in multiple sclerosis. Produced via immunoSEQ multiplex PCR; TCRdb's table is partial and in-frame only. Among more than 35,000 clones listed, less than 95% were seen once. The ends lost 4 bases at V and 10 bases at J; junction bases unmatched: 12. The CDR3 extends over 14 amino acids. Germline V gene lookup returns CDR1 MNHEY and CDR2 SVGAGI. The clonotype comes from a female donor in good health, enrolled as a control in a pregnancy study. This material consisted of CD4+ T cells from peripheral blood mononuclear cells, taken in the first trimester of pregnancy. The J gene is TRBJ1-2, the V gene TRBV6-5; TRBD1 matches 7 bases. In nucleotides, the CDR3 is TGTGCCAGCAGTTCAGACAGGGCCTCGCCAAACTACACCTTC. Its translation: CASSSDRASPNYTF.